Listed below are T cell receptor beta chains from one sample, sequenced in a study of T cell repertoires in cytomegalovirus infection. TCRdb ran MiXCR on the reads and lists one entry per CDR3 protein. The data contain tens of thousands of distinct CDR3 sequences, about 44% of them singletons. Which antigens these TCRs recognize remains unknown. Sequences were derived from CD8+ T cells from cultured PBMCs, sampled from culture after CMV antigen stimulation. These receptors originate from a human donor in good health (CMV status not recorded). Some clones in this sample may be carry-over from other donors' samples. The CDR3 runs from the conserved cysteine through the conserved F or W. Each record gives: V gene, clone size, CDR3 protein. Clone size, where shown, is once, few, many, or a class for clones that have expanded.

TRBV11-2 | - | CASSLFISEQTNTEAFF
TRBV7-2 | - | CASSLVLAGASDNEQFF
TRBV12-3/TRBV12-4 | few | CASRGLAGFNEQFF
TRBV7-4 | - | CASSLGRGVGQETQYF
TRBV7-7 | - | CASSPIQGSTDTQYF
TRBV27 | once | CASRPPSGRASYNEQFF
TRBV19 | - | CASSWGRRLDGYTF
TRBV6-1 | few | CASSTGQSGANVLTF
TRBV4-1 | few | CASSQDASGRAGEQYF
TRBV7-2 | few | CASSLVSGRGFHNEQFF
TRBV6-8 | - | CASSTQGGANEQFF